This T cell receptor beta chain originates from a study of PD-1 blockade in classical Hodgkin lymphoma. All trial patients relapsed after autologous stem cell transplantation. Turning to this clone: No antigen is known for it.

Study findings and constraints: Complete responders had baseline diversity similar to newly diagnosed patients.

Libraries were prepared by immunoSEQ multiplex PCR; TCRdb keeps only in-frame clonotypes and omits some of them. Seen here are some 96,000 clones, 92% observed once, and the top ten hold roughly 3%. Trimming pared 1 base from V and 0 bases from J, leaving 13 bases between. This CDR3 contains 16 residues. Germline V lookup: CDR1 SGHRS, CDR2 YFSETQ. The chain uses TRBV5-1 and TRBJ2-5; perhaps TRBD2 as D (7 bases). The sample in question was peripheral blood mononuclear cells (PBMCs), obtained at baseline. This TCR came from a human donor with classical Hodgkin lymphoma. In nucleotides, the CDR3 is TGCGCCAGCAGCTTGAGGGGGGGACCATACCAAGAGACCCAGTACTTC. Protein sequence: CASSLRGGPYQETQYF.